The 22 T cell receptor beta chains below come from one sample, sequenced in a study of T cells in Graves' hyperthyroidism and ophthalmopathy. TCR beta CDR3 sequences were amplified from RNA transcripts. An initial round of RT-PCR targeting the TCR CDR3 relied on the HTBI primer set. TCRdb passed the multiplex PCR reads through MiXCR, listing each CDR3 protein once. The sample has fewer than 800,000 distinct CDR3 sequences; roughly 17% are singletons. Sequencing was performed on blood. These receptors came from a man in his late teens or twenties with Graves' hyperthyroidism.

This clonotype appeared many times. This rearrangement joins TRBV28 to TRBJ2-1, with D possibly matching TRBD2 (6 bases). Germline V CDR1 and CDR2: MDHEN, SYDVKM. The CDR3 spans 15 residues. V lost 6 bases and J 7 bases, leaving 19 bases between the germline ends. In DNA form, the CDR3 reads TGTGCCAGCAGCCAAAGGGACTTTCGCCTTAATGAGCAGTTCTTC. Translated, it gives CASSQRDFRLNEQFF. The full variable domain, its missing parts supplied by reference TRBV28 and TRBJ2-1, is DVKVTQSSRYLVKRTGEKVFLECVQDMDHENMFWYRQDPGLGLRLIYFSYDVKMKEKGDIPEGYSVSREKKERFSLILESASTNQTSMYLCASSQRDFRLNEQFFGPGTRLTVL.

The CDR3 sequence is CASSLDNRDSGNEQFF. The CDR3 coding sequence is TGTGCCAGCAGCTTAGATAACAGGGACTCGGGCAATGAGCAGTTCTTC. The chain has TRBV7-9 and TRBJ2-1, with D possibly called TRBD1 or TRBD2 (6 bases each). Germline CDR1 and CDR2: SEHNR and FQNEAQ (reference sequence). The length of the CDR3 is 16 residues. Trimming stripped 1 base from V and 6 bases from J, with 16 bases between.

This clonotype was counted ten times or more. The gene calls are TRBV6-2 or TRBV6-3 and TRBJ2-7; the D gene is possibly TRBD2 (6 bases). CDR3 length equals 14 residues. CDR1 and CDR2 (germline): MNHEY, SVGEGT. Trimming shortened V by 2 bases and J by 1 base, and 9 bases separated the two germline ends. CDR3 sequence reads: CASSYAGNSYEQYF. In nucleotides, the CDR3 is TGTGCCAGCAGTTACGCGGGGAATTCCTACGAGCAGTACTTC.

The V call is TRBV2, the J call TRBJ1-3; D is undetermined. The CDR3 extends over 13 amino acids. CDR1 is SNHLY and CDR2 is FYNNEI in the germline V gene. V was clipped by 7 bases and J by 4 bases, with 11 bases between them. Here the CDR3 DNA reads TGTGCCAGCACAATAATGCCGGGAAACACCATATATTTT. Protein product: CASTIMPGNTIYF.

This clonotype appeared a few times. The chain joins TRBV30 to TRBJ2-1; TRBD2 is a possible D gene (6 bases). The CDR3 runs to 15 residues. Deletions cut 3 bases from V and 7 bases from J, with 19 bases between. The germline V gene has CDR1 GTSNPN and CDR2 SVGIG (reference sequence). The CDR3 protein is CAWSSPLEGRNEQFF. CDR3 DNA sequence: TGTGCCTGGAGCTCCCCCCTGGAGGGCCGGAATGAGCAGTTCTTC. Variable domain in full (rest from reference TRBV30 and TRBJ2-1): SQTIHQWPATLVQPVGSPLSLECTVEGTSNPNLYWYRQAAGRGLQLLFYSVGIGQISSEVPQNLSASRPQDRQFILSSKKLLLSDSGFYLCAWSSPLEGRNEQFFGPGTRLTVL.

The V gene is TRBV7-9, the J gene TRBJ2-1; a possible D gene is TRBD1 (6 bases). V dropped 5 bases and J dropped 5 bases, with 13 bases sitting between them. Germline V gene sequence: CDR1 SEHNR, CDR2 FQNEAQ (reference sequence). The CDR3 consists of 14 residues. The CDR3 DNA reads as TGTGCCAGCAGCAGTCCAGGGGCGGACAATGAGCAGTTCTTC. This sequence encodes CASSSPGADNEQFF.

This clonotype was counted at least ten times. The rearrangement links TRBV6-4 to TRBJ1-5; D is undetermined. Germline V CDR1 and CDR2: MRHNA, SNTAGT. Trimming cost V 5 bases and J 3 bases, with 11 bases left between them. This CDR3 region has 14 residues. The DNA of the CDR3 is TGTGCCAGCAGTTTATCGTCCACCAATCAGCCCCAGCATTTT. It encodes CASSLSSTNQPQHF.

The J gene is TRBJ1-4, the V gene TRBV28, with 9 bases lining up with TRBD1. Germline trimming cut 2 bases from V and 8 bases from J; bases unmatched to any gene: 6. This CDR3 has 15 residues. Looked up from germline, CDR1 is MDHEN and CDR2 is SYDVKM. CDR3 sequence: CASSLAGQGNEKLFF. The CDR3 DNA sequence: TGTGCCAGCAGTTTAGCGGGACAGGGAAACGAAAAACTGTTTTTT.

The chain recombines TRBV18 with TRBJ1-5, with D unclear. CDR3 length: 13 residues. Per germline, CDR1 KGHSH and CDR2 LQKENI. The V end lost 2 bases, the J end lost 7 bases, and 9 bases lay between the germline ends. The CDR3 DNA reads TGTGCCAGCTCACCAGGCGGGAAGCAGCCCCAGCATTTT. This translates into CASSPGGKQPQHF. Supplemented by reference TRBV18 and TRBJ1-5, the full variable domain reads NAGVMQNPRHLVRRRGQEARLRCSPMKGHSHVYWYRQLPEEGLKFMVYLQKENIIDESGMPKERFSAEFPKEGPSILRIQQVVRGDSAAYFCASSPGGKQPQHFGDGTRLSIL.

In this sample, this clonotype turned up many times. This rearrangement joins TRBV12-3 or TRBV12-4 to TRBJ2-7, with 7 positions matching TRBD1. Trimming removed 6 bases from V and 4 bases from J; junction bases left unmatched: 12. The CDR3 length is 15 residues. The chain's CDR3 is CASRTGTETIYEQYF. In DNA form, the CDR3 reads TGTGCCAGCAGGACCGGGACAGAGACAATTTACGAGCAGTACTTC.

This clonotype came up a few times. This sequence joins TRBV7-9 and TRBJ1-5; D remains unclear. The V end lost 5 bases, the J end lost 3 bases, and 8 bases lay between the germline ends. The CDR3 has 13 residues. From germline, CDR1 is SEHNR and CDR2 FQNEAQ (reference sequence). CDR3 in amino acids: CASSAQANQPQHF. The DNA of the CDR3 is TGTGCCAGCAGCGCGCAGGCCAATCAGCCCCAGCATTTT.

The CDR3 is CASSQEPQGSYEQFF. Here the CDR3 DNA reads TGCGCCAGCAGCCAAGAACCCCAGGGTAGCTATGAGCAGTTCTTC. V is TRBV4-3 and J is TRBJ2-1, with D perhaps matching TRBD1 (5 bases). The CDR3 is 15 amino acids. V gave up 0 bases and J gave up 8 bases, with 14 bases separating them. Germline assignment: CDR1 LGHNA and CDR2 YSLEER.

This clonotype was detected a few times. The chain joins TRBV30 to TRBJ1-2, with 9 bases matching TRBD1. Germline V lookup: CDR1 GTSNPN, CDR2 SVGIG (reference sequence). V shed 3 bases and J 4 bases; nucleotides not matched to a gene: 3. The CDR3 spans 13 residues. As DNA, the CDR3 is TGTGCCTGGAGGGGACAGGGTAGCTATGGCTACACCTTC. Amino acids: CAWRGQGSYGYTF. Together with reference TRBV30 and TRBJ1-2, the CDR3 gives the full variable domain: SQTIHQWPATLVQPVGSPLSLECTVEGTSNPNLYWYRQAAGRGLQLLFYSVGIGQISSEVPQNLSASRPQDRQFILSSKKLLLSDSGFYLCAWRGQGSYGYTFGSGTRLTVV.

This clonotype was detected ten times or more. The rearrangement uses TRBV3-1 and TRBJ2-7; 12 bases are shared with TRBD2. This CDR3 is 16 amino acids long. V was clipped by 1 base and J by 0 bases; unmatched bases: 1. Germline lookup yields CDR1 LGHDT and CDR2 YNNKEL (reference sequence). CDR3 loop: CASSQVTSGSSYEQYF. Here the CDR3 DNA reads TGTGCCAGCAGCCAAGTGACTAGCGGGAGCTCCTACGAGCAGTACTTC.

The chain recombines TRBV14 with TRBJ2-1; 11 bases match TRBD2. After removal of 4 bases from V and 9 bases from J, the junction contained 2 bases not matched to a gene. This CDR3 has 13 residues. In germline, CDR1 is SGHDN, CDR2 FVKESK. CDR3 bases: TGTGCCAGCAGCCCGGGACTAGCGGTTGAGCAGTTCTTC. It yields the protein CASSPGLAVEQFF. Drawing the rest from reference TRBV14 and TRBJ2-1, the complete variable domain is EAGVTQFPSHSVIEKGQTVTLRCDPISGHDNLYWYRRVMGKEIKFLLHFVKESKQDESGMPNNRFLAERTGGTYSTLKVQPAELEDSGVYFCASSPGLAVEQFFGPGTRLTVL.

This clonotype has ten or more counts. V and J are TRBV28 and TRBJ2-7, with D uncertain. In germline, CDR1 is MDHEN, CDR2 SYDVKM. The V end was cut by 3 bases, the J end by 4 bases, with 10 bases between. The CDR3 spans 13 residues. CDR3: CASSFEESYEQYF. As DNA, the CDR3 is TGTGCCAGCAGTTTTGAGGAATCATACGAGCAGTACTTC.

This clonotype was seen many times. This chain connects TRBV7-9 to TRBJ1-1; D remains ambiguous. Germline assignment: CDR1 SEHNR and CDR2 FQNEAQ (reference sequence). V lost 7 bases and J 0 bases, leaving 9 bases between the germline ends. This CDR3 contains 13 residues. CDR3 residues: CASISPMNTEAFF. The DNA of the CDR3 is TGTGCCAGCATCTCCCCGATGAACACTGAAGCTTTCTTT.

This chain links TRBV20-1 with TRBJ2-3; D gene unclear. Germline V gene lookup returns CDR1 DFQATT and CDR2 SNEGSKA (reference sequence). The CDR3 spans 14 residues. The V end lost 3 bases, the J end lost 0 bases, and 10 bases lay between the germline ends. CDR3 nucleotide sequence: TGCAGTGCTAGCGAAGTCCGGAGCACAGATACGCAGTATTTT. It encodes CSASEVRSTDTQYF.

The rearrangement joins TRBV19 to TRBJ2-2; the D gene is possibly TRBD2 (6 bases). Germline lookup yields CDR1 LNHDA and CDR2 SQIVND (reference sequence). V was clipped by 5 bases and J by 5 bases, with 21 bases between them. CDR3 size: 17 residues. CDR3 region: CASSPRDRGIGTGELFF. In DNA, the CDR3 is TGTGCCAGTAGTCCAAGGGACCGGGGGATAGGAACCGGGGAGCTGTTTTTT.

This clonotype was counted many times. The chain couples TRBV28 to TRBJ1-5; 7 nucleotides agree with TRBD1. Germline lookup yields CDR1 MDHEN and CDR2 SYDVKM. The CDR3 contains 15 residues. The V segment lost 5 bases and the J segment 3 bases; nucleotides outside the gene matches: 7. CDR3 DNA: TGTGCCAGCAGTCTCCCCGGACAGGCCAATCAGCCCCAGCATTTT. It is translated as CASSLPGQANQPQHF.

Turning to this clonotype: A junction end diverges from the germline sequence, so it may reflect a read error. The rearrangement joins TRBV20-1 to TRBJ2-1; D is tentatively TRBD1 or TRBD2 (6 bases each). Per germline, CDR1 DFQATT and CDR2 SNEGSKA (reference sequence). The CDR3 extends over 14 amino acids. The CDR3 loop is CSARGRGSYSEQFF. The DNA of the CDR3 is TGCAGTGCTAGAGGGAGGGGGTCCTACAGTGAGCAGTTCTTC.

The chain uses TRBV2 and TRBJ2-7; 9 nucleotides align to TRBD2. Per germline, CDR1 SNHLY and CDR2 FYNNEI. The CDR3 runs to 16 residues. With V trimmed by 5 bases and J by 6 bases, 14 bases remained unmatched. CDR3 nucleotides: TGTGCCAGCAGTCCCCCGGGTAGCGGGAGACGGGGCGAGCAGTACTTC. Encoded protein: CASSPPGSGRRGEQYF.